The 17 T cell receptor beta chains listed next were all sequenced from one sample in a study of OX40 agonist ivuxolimab in advanced cancers. This table comes from immunoSEQ multiplex PCR, and its TCRdb copy is limited to in-frame clones, with some not included. This table has around 63,000 clones, 60% to 85% appearing once. The material sequenced was CD4+ or CD8+ T cells sorted from blood, taken in a trial of the OX40 agonist ivuxolimab. The receptors here all came from an adult with an advanced solid tumor such as melanoma, head and neck, liver or kidney cancer.

In the case of this clone: The germline gene is not matched at one end of the junction; a read error may be the cause. This chain joins TRBV7-2 and TRBJ2-1; 9 bases align to TRBD2. The CDR3 is 16 amino acids. Germline assignment: CDR1 SGHTA and CDR2 FQGNSA. The CDR3 nucleotides read TGTGCCAGCACCTTAGTGGGACTAGCAGCCTACAATGAGCAGTTCTTC. Protein: CASTLVGLAAYNEQFF.

This chain joins TRBV7-2 and TRBJ2-6, with D perhaps matching TRBD1 (6 bases). The germline CDR1 and CDR2 sequences are SGHTA and FQGNSA. The CDR3 has 17 residues. The V gene lost 3 bases and the J gene lost 3 bases, with 15 bases spanning the gap. CDR3 in amino acids: CASSLVTGLGGANVLTF. The CDR3 DNA reads as TGTGCCAGCAGCTTGGTGACAGGCCTTGGTGGGGCCAACGTCCTGACTTTC. Complete variable domain (other parts from reference TRBV7-2 and TRBJ2-6): GAGVSQSPSNKVTEKGKDVELRCDPISGHTALYWYRQSLGQGLEFLIYFQGNSAPDKSGLPSDRFSAERTGGSVSTLTIQRTQQEDSAVYLCASSLVTGLGGANVLTFGAGSRLTVL.

This clone was observed a single time. The chain employs TRBV10-3 and TRBJ2-1; 12 bases match TRBD1. V lost 6 bases, J lost 6 bases, and 6 bases stayed unmatched. This CDR3 comprises 15 residues. Germline loops: CDR1 ENHRY, CDR2 SYGVKD. The CDR3 sequence: CAIRGVGQGANEQFF. CDR3 DNA: TGTGCCATCAGAGGGGTGGGACAGGGGGCCAATGAGCAGTTCTTC.

This chain joins TRBV7-8 and TRBJ1-5; 7 positions agree with TRBD1. Trimming took 3 bases from V and 0 from J; bases not matched to a gene: 2. This CDR3 contains 15 residues. The germline V gene has CDR1 SGHVS and CDR2 FQNEAQ. In DNA, the CDR3 is TGTGCCAGCAGCTTCAACAGGGGTAGCAATCAGCCCCAGCATTTT. It is translated as CASSFNRGSNQPQHF.

The chain's CDR3 is CASSPTSYNEQFF. The DNA for the CDR3 is TGTGCCAGCAGCCCAACGTCCTACAATGAGCAGTTCTTC. The V call is TRBV9, the J call TRBJ2-1; D is unresolved. The CDR3 runs 13 residues. V was trimmed by 4 bases and J by 1 base, leaving 6 bases between them. The germline V gene has CDR1 SGDLS and CDR2 YYNGEE.

The chain uses TRBV7-6 and TRBJ1-3; possibly TRBD1 for D (6 bases). V was clipped by 5 bases and J by 0 bases, with 14 bases between them. Looked up from germline, CDR1 is SGHVS and CDR2 is FNYEAQ. This CDR3 is 16 amino acids long. This CDR3 reads CASSPEVGGSGNTIYF. CDR3 bases: TGTGCCAGCAGCCCAGAGGTAGGGGGCTCTGGAAACACCATATATTTT.

This chain links TRBV6-5 with TRBJ1-1; D call uncertain. The CDR3 length is 12 residues. V was clipped by 6 bases and J by 0 bases, with 5 bases between them. CDR1 and CDR2 from the germline V gene are MNHEY and SVGAGI. The CDR3 sequence is CASRTVNTEAFF. Written as DNA, the CDR3 is TGTGCCAGCAGGACGGTGAACACTGAAGCTTTCTTT.

Details on this clone: Within the sample, other DNA sequences also encode this same CDR3. The gene calls are TRBV7-2 and TRBJ1-1; D is perhaps TRBD1 (6 bases). The CDR3 runs to 13 residues. Deletions cut 6 bases from V and 1 base from J, with 9 bases between. Per germline, CDR1 SGHTA and CDR2 FQGNSA. CDR3 loop: CASSSQGNTEAFF. CDR3 DNA: TGTGCCAGCAGTTCACAGGGGAACACTGAAGCTTTCTTT. Together with reference TRBV7-2 and TRBJ1-1, the CDR3 gives the full variable domain: GAGVSQSPSNKVTEKGKDVELRCDPISGHTALYWYRQSLGQGLEFLIYFQGNSAPDKSGLPSDRFSAERTGGSVSTLTIQRTQQEDSAVYLCASSSQGNTEAFFGQGTRLTVV.

The gene calls are TRBV27 and TRBJ1-4; D gene ambiguous. The CDR3 is 12 residues long. Germline V CDR1 and CDR2: MNHEY, SMNVEV (reference sequence). V was clipped by 6 bases and J by 5 bases, with 7 bases between them. The CDR3 nucleotides read TGTGCCAGCAGGTTGGGAAATGAAAAACTGTTTTTT. Translated, it gives CASRLGNEKLFF.

The V gene is TRBV28, the J gene TRBJ2-1; 11 positions agree with TRBD1. The CDR3 has 15 residues. From germline, CDR1 is MDHEN and CDR2 SYDVKM. Trimming at V came to 8 bases and at J to 0 bases, leaving 3 bases not matched to a gene. CDR3 loop: CASRDRGTSYNEQFF. CDR3 coding DNA: TGTGCCAGCCGGGACAGGGGGACCTCCTACAATGAGCAGTTCTTC.

Details on this clone: Sequence at one end of the junction differs from germline and may be a read error. CDR3 bases: TGTGCCAGCAGCTTAGGAACGGGGGAAGTTTTCTTT. This codes for CASSLGTGEVFF. The chain couples TRBV7-6 to TRBJ1-1, with D perhaps matching TRBD1 (5 bases). The CDR3 extends over 12 amino acids. CDR1 and CDR2 (germline): SGHVS, FNYEAQ.

V gene TRBV2 combines with J gene TRBJ2-4, with TRBD1 matching 9 bases. V lost 6 bases, J lost 8 bases, and 8 bases stayed unmatched. CDR1 is SNHLY and CDR2 is FYNNEI in the germline V gene. This CDR3 has 14 residues. The CDR3 loop is CASSPDRGIYIQYF. The CDR3 DNA reads as TGTGCCAGCAGCCCGGACAGGGGAATATACATTCAGTACTTC.

This clone turned up a few times. The chain couples TRBV19 to TRBJ2-7; D is perhaps TRBD1 or TRBD2 (5 bases each). Germline V gene sequence: CDR1 LNHDA, CDR2 SQIVND (reference sequence). This CDR3 contains 15 residues. V lost 0 bases and J 2 bases, leaving 11 bases between the germline ends. The CDR3 DNA is TGTGCCAGTAGTATAGAGGGACCTGGGGCCTACGAGCAGTACTTC. This sequence encodes CASSIEGPGAYEQYF.

The rearrangement links TRBV25-1 to TRBJ2-5; 9 nucleotides align to TRBD2. Germline assignment: CDR1 MGHDK and CDR2 SYGVNS. The J segment lost 5 bases and the V segment lost 3 bases, leaving 7 bases of the junction unmatched. This CDR3 comprises 15 residues. CDR3 region: CASSETSGPWETQYF. The CDR3 bases are TGTGCCAGCAGTGAGACTAGCGGCCCGTGGGAGACCCAGTACTTC.

This clone was detected once. The V call is TRBV30, the J call TRBJ1-2; D not resolved. The CDR3 has 8 residues. Germline V gene data show CDR1 as GTSNPN and CDR2 as SVGIG (reference sequence). V lost 8 bases and J lost 10, with 8 bases in between. CDR3 in amino acids: CASEHYTF. In DNA form, the CDR3 reads TGTGCCAGCGAACACTACACCTTC.

The V call is TRBV5-1, the J call TRBJ2-1, with 8 nucleotides matching TRBD2. Germline V gene data show CDR1 as SGHRS and CDR2 as YFSETQ. The trim removed 4 bases at V and 6 bases at J, leaving 12 bases unmatched. The CDR3 totals 16 residues. The CDR3 sequence is CASSTVAGTSPNEQFF. The CDR3 DNA reads as TGCGCCAGCAGCACGGTAGCGGGGACCTCCCCCAATGAGCAGTTCTTC.

CDR3 sequence: CASSYRTSGLDTQYF. Here the CDR3 DNA reads TGTGCCAGCAGCTATAGGACTAGCGGGCTAGATACGCAGTATTTT. This sequence joins TRBV27 and TRBJ2-3; 11 nucleotides agree with TRBD2. This CDR3 has 15 amino acids. V was clipped by 6 bases and J by 5 bases; unmatched bases: 7. Germline CDR1 reads MNHEY; CDR2 reads SMNVEV (reference sequence).